The clone carrying this T cell receptor (beta chain) was seen a handful of times. Its antigen is unidentified. The data were obtained in a study of identical twins. Germline loops: CDR1 LNHDA, CDR2 SQIVND (reference sequence). The CDR3 covers 14 residues. Trimming cost V 7 bases and J 8 bases, with 18 bases left between them. Via MiXCR, TCRdb re-called the 5' RACE reads, giving one row per CDR3 protein. The table has a few hundred thousand distinct CDR3 sequences, 7% to 9.5% seen once. Study observations and caveats: The authors drew conclusions from cross-sectional statistical analysis rather than following the same donors. Because invariant MAIT and iNKT cells could be present, zero-insertion analyses could be partly confounded. The models systematically underestimated how much out-of-frame TCR alpha was shared in monozygotic twins.

V gene TRBV19 combines with J gene TRBJ2-1, with D perhaps TRBD1 (5 bases). The clonotype originates from a woman aged 45 to 65 in good health. The source material was naive T cells sorted from blood. CDR3 coding DNA: TGTGCCAGTATGCAACAGGCTCGGTCGGATGAGCAGTTCTTC. This encodes CASMQQARSDEQFF.